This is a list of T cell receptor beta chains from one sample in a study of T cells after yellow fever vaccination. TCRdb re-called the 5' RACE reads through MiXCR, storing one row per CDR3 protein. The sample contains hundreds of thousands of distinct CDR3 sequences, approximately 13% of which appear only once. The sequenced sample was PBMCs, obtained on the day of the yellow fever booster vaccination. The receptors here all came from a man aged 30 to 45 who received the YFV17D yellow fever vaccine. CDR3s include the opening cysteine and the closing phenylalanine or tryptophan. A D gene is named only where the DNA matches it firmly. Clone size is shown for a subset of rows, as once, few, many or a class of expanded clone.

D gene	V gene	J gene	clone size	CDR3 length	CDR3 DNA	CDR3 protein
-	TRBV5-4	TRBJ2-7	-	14	TGTGCCAGCAGCGAGGGCGCTACCCCCTACGAGCAGTACTTC	CASSEGATPYEQYF
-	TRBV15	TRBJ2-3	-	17	TGTGCCACCAGCAGAGGAGCCGTAGCGTACCTCACAGATACGCAGTATTTT	CATSRGAVAYLTDTQYF
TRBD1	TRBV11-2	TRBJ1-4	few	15	TGTGCCAGCAGCTTCAGGGGGTTCGCTAATGAAAAACTGTTTTTT	CASSFRGFANEKLFF
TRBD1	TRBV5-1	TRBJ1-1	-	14	TGCGCCAGCAGCTCGGACAGGGGAGGAACTGAAGCTTTCTTT	CASSSDRGGTEAFF
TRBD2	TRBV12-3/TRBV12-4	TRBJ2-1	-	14	TGTGCCAGCAGTTCGGGACTAGCGATCGATGAGCAGTTCTTC	CASSSGLAIDEQFF
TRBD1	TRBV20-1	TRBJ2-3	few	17	TGCAGTGCTAGAACGGACAGGGTAGAGTGGGGCACAGATACGCAGTATTTT	CSARTDRVEWGTDTQYF
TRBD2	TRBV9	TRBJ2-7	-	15	TGTGCCAGCAGCCCCCGTAGCGGGATCGTCCACGAGCAGTACTTC	CASSPRSGIVHEQYF
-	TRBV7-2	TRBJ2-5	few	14	TGTGCCAGCAGGCCAACTCTAGGGGGGGAGACCCAGTACTTC	CASRPTLGGETQYF
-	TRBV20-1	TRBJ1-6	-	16	TGCAGTGCTCCCCTAGCGGGCGGGAACTATAATTCACCCCTCCACTTT	CSAPLAGGNYNSPLHF
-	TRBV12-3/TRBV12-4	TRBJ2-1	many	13	TGTGCCAGCAGTTCCTTCAGACAGGGAGGGCAGTTCTTC	CASSSFRQGGQFF
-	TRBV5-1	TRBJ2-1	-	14	TGCGCCAGCAGCTTGGAAAGCACTTACAATGAGCAGTTCTTC	CASSLESTYNEQFF
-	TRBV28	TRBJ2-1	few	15	TGTGCCAGCAGTGGTAGGGGGAAGTGGGACAATGAGCAGTTCTTC	CASSGRGKWDNEQFF
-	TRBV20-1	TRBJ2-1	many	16	TGCAGTGCTAGAGACGCCGGGACTGGTTACTACAATGAGCAGTTCTTC	CSARDAGTGYYNEQFF
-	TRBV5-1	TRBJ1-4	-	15	TGCGCCAGCAGCTGGGGGGGGCAGGGAAGTGGAAAACTGTTTTTT	CASSWGGQGSGKLFF
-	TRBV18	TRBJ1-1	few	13	TGTGCCAGCTCACAGGGTCTGGACACTGAAGCTTTCTTT	CASSQGLDTEAFF
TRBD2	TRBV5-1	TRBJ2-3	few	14	TGCGCCAGCAGGGGAGCGGGAGGCGGTGATACGCAGTATTTT	CASRGAGGGDTQYF
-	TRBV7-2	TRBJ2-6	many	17	TGTGCCAGCAGCTTAAACGTCCAGATCTCTGGGGCCAACGTCCTGACTTTC	CASSLNVQISGANVLTF
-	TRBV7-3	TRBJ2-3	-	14	TGTGCCAGCAGCGTGACTGGCTTCACAGATACGCAGTATTTT	CASSVTGFTDTQYF
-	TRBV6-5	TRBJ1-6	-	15	TGTGCCAGCAGTTACCCGAGGGGGGCAGGGTCACCCCTCCACTTT	CASSYPRGAGSPLHF
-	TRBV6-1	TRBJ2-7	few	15	TGTGCCAGCAGTCAGGAGGCGGGAAGCTCCTACGAGCAGTACTTC	CASSQEAGSSYEQYF
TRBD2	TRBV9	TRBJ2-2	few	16	TGTGCCAGCAGCGTAGAGGTAGCGGGACTGACCGGGGAGCTGTTTTTT	CASSVEVAGLTGELFF
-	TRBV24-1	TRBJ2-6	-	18	TGTGCCACCAGTGATCAGGTGGGGGCGGGAGCTGGGGCCAACGTCCTGACTTTC	CATSDQVGAGAGANVLTF
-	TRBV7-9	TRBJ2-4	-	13	TGTGCCAGCAGCCCCTCCCCCCCGGACATTCAGTACTTC	CASSPSPPDIQYF
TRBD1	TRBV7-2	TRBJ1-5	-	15	TGTGCCAGCAGCCTGCAGACAGGGACAAATCAGCCCCAGCATTTT	CASSLQTGTNQPQHF
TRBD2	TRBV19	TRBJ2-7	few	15	TGTGCCAGTAGTCCCCTCGGGGAGGGCCCCTACGAGCAGTACTTC	CASSPLGEGPYEQYF
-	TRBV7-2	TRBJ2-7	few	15	TGTGCCAGCAGCACCTCCCGGGGACTGAACTACGAGCAGTACTTC	CASSTSRGLNYEQYF
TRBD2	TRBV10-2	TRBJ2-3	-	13	TGCGCCAGCAGGCGGGAGGGCCCCCTTACGCAGTATTTT	CASRREGPLTQYF
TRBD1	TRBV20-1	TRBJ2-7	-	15	TGCAGTGCTAGAGATCAGGGGGCGGGCTCTCGGGAGCAGTACTTC	CSARDQGAGSREQYF
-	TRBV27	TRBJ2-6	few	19	TGTGCCAGCAGTCGACCCCGGGACCGAGGGGGTTCTGGGGCCAACGTCCTGACTTTC	CASSRPRDRGGSGANVLTF
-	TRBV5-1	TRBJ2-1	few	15	TGCGCCAGCAGCTTGGAACGGATCTCCTACAATGAGCAGTTCTTC	CASSLERISYNEQFF
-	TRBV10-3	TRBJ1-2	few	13	TGTGCCACCACGGACGGGACTAACTATGGCTACACCTTC	CATTDGTNYGYTF
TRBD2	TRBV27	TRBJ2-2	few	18	TGTGCCAGCAGTTTAGAGGGTAGCGGGACCATGAACACCGGGGAGCTGTTTTTT	CASSLEGSGTMNTGELFF
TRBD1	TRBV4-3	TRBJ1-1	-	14	TGCGCCAGCAGCCATACAGGGGGATCGGGTGAAGCTTTCTTT	CASSHTGGSGEAFF
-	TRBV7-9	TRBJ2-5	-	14	TGTGCCAGCAGCTCCTCGCTTGTGGGAGAGACCCAGTACTTC	CASSSSLVGETQYF
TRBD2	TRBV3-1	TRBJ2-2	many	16	TGTGCCAGCAGCCAAACTAGCGGAGTGAACACCGGGGAGCTGTTTTTT	CASSQTSGVNTGELFF
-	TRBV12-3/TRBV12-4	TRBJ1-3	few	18	TGTGCCAGCACATCTGAGACCCAAGGTTGGTCCTCTGGAAACACCATATATTTT	CASTSETQGWSSGNTIYF
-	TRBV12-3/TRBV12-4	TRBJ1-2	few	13	TGTGCCAGCAGATCCAGGGAAATCACTGGCTACACCTTC	CASRSREITGYTF
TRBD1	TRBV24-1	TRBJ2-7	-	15	TGTGCCACCAGAAGACCGGACAGGCAGACCTACGAGCAGTACTTC	CATRRPDRQTYEQYF
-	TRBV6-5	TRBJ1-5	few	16	TGTGCCAGCAGTTACTCGGGGACCCCACATACCCAGCCCCAGCATTTT	CASSYSGTPHTQPQHF
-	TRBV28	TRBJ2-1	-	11	TGTGCCAGCAGTTCCAGGGTAGGTGGGTTCTTC	CASSSRVGGFF
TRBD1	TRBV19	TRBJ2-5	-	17	TGTGCCAGTAGCACCCAGCCGTCCGGGACAGATAAAGAGACCCAGTACTTC	CASSTQPSGTDKETQYF
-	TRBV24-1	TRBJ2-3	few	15	TGTGCCACCAGTGATCAAAGTCGGGGGACAGATACGCAGTATTTT	CATSDQSRGTDTQYF
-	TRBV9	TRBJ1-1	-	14	TGTGCCAGCAACTCGGGACCCTCGAACACTGAAGCTTTCTTT	CASNSGPSNTEAFF
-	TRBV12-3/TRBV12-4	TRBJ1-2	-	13	TGTGCCAGCTCCCCGGCGGAGAGCTATGGCTACACCTTC	CASSPAESYGYTF
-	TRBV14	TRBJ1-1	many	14	TGTGCCAGCAGCCAGGGCCTTCGAGAAATTAGAGCTTTCTTT	CASSQGLREIRAFF
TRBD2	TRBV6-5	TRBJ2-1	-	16	TGTGCCAGCAGTTACGGCCTAGCGGCCTCCTACAATGAGCAGTTCTTC	CASSYGLAASYNEQFF
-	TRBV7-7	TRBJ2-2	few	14	TGTGCCAGCAGCCCATCAGATATCACCGGGGAGCTGTTTTTT	CASSPSDITGELFF
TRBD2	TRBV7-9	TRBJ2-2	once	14	TGTGCCAGCAGCTCCGGACTAGAGGTCGGGGAGCTGTTTTTT	CASSSGLEVGELFF
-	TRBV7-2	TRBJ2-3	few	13	TGTGCCAGCAGCCCCATGGTGAAAGATACGCAGTATTTT	CASSPMVKDTQYF
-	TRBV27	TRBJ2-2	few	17	TGTGCCATCAGCAGCCTACAGGGTCTGTATAACACCGGGGAGCTGTTTTTT	CAISSLQGLYNTGELFF
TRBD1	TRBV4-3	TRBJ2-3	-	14	TGCGCCAGCAGCCAAGATCCCGGACAGGGGGCGCAGTATTTT	CASSQDPGQGAQYF
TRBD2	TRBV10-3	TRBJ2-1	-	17	TGTGCCATCAGTGAGTCGATGAGCGGGAGCTCCTACAATGAGCAGTTCTTC	CAISESMSGSSYNEQFF
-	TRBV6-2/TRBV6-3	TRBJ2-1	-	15	TGTGCCAGCAGCTGGGACTCCTTCGATGTAGGTGAGCAGTTCTTC	CASSWDSFDVGEQFF